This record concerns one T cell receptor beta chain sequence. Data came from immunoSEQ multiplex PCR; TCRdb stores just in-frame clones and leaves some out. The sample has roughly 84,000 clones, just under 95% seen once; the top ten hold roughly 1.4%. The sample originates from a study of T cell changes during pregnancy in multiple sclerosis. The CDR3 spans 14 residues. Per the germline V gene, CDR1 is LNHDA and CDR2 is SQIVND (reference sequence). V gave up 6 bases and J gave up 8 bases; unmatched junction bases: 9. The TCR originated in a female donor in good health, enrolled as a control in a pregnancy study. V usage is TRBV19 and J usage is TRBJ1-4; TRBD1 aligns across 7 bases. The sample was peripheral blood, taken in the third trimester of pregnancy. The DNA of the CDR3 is TGTGCCAGTAGCACAGGGGAGGAGGTCGAAAAACTGTTTTTT. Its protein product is CASSTGEEVEKLFF.